The rows below give T cell receptor beta chains drawn from one sample of a study of CD4 and CD8 cells across lung adenocarcinoma regions. TCRdb re-analysed the PCR reads in MiXCR, keeping a single row per CDR3 protein. The table shows some 10,000 distinct CDR3 sequences, with around half occurring only once. The sequenced sample consisted of CD8+ T cells from the margin of a lung tumor. All receptors derive from a female donor with lung adenocarcinoma. The CD4 and CD8 labels of this study may be unreliable. CDR3s include the opening cysteine and the closing phenylalanine or tryptophan. The D gene is left open where the match is weak. Only some rows state a clone size, as once, few, many or a class for expanded clones.

cdr3_aa	cdr3_nt	clone_size	v_call	j_call	d_call
CASRAGYVAKNIQYF	TGTGCCAGCCGCGCGGGATATGTAGCCAAAAACATTCAGTACTTC	medium-sized	TRBV27	TRBJ2-4	NA
CASRYGARTTDTQYF	TGTGCCAGCCGTTATGGAGCTAGGACCACAGATACGCAGTATTTT	many	TRBV6-5	TRBJ2-3	NA
CASSELHGDNSYNEQFF	TGTGCCAGCAGTGAACTTCATGGGGACAACTCCTACAATGAGCAGTTCTTC	NA	TRBV6-1	TRBJ2-1	NA
CASSFRGNTGELFF	TGTGCCAGCAGCTTTCGAGGCAACACCGGGGAGCTGTTTTTT	few	TRBV11-3	TRBJ2-2	NA
CASSYSKMPGKNEQFF	TGTGCCAGCAGTTACTCGAAGATGCCGGGGAAGAATGAGCAGTTCTTC	NA	TRBV6-5	TRBJ2-1	NA
CASSFDRGETQYF	TGCGCCAGCAGCTTCGACAGGGGGGAGACCCAGTACTTC	few	TRBV10-1	TRBJ2-5	TRBD1
CASMGGWGEKLFF	TGCGCCAGCATGGGAGGGTGGGGTGAAAAACTGTTTTTT	few	TRBV10-2	TRBJ1-4	NA
CASSLGTGGAGTEAFF	TGTGCCAGCAGCCTTGGGACAGGGGGCGCGGGCACTGAAGCTTTCTTT	NA	TRBV3-1	TRBJ1-1	TRBD1
CSAPRGARGDTQYF	TGCAGTGCTCCCAGGGGAGCCAGGGGAGATACGCAGTATTTT	NA	TRBV20-1	TRBJ2-3	NA
CASSQGWETQYF	TGTGCCAGCAGCCAAGGATGGGAGACCCAGTACTTC	NA	TRBV5-5	TRBJ2-5	NA
CASSGGGEGETQYF	TGTGCCAGCAGTGGGGGCGGGGAAGGAGAGACCCAGTACTTC	NA	TRBV6-1	TRBJ2-5	NA
CASSRQPSGNTIYF	TGTGCCAGCAGTAGACAGCCCTCTGGAAACACCATATATTTT	many	TRBV6-1	TRBJ1-3	NA
CASSARPEGQKETQYF	TGTGCCAGCAGCGCTCGCCCAGAGGGACAGAAGGAGACCCAGTACTTC	NA	TRBV27	TRBJ2-5	TRBD1
CASGSGTTLWGDTQYF	TGTGCCAGCGGGTCCGGGACTACCCTTTGGGGTGATACGCAGTATTTT	NA	TRBV11-2	TRBJ2-3	TRBD2
CATGLGATDTQYF	TGCGCCACCGGGCTCGGAGCCACAGATACGCAGTACTTC	NA	TRBV10-1	TRBJ2-4	NA
CASSFPGSGVDEQFF	TGTGCCAGCAGCTTTCCCGGCTCGGGGGTGGATGAGCAGTTCTTC	medium-sized	TRBV7-2	TRBJ2-1	NA
CASSLGTGGGYTF	TGTGCCAGCAGTTTGGGGACAGGGGGAGGCTACACCTTC	NA	TRBV12-3/TRBV12-4	TRBJ1-2	TRBD1
CASGGFVEEIQYF	TGTGCCAGCGGGGGGTTTGTAGAAGAGATCCAGTACTTC	few	TRBV27	TRBJ2-4	NA
CAISDRVSDEQYF	TGTGCCATCAGCGACAGGGTTAGCGACGAGCAGTACTTC	NA	TRBV10-3	TRBJ2-7	TRBD1
CAGGHQDTQYF	TGTGCCGGCGGTCACCAAGATACGCAGTATTTT	NA	TRBV27	TRBJ2-3	NA
CASSFGTGVGGVVAFF	TGTGCCAGCAGTTTCGGGACAGGGGTTGGGGGAGTCGTAGCTTTCTTT	few	TRBV27	TRBJ1-1	TRBD1
CASRDRGRSYEQYF	TGTGCCAGCAGAGACAGGGGGAGATCCTACGAGCAGTACTTC	few	TRBV27	TRBJ2-7	TRBD1
CASSQELGADTQYF	TGCGCCAGCAGCCAAGAGCTAGGGGCAGATACGCAGTATTTT	NA	TRBV4-1	TRBJ2-3	NA
CASSEPGQRSYEQFF	TGTGCCAGCAGTGAACCGGGACAGCGATCCTATGAGCAGTTCTTC	few	TRBV25-1	TRBJ2-1	TRBD1
CASSPPPPRVGLFF	TGTGCCAGCTCGCCCCCACCTCCGAGGGTAGGTCTGTTCTTC	few	TRBV18	TRBJ2-1	NA
CASSADFQGYYGYTF	TGTGCCAGCAGTGCAGACTTCCAAGGCTATTATGGCTACACCTTC	NA	TRBV6-1	TRBJ1-2	NA